Following are 13 T cell receptor beta chains from one sample sequenced in a study of T-cell reconstitution after alpha-beta-depleted transplantation in children. Unique molecular identifiers were incorporated when the TCRbeta library was constructed. TCRdb reprocessed the PCR reads via MiXCR and lists one record per CDR3 protein. This table holds 200,000 or so distinct CDR3 sequences, about 6% found once. The sequencing used PBMCs, collected before TCRalphabeta/CD19-depleted stem cell transplant. All receptors derive from a girl younger than two with combined immunodeficiency, due to receive a stem cell transplant.

This clonotype has ten or more counts. For the CDR3, the DNA is TGTGCCAGTAAAGCGCTAGCGGGAGCCGAGCAGTACTTC. Translation: CASKALAGAEQYF. The V call is TRBV19, the J call TRBJ2-7; 10 nucleotides align to TRBD2. Trimming at V came to 7 bases and at J to 6 bases, leaving 6 bases not matched to a gene. The CDR3 contains 13 residues. Germline values: CDR1 LNHDA, CDR2 SQIVND (reference sequence).

This clonotype showed up many times. The rearrangement joins TRBV7-9 to TRBJ2-1; D gene ambiguous. Trimming took off 1 base at V and 4 bases at J, with 8 bases between the two ends. CDR3 length: 14 amino acids. CDR1 and CDR2 from the germline V gene are SEHNR and FQNEAQ (reference sequence). CDR3 sequence (DNA): TGTGCCAGCAGCTTAGGCGTGGGATACAATGAGCAGTTCTTC. The encoded protein is CASSLGVGYNEQFF.

This clonotype was observed at least ten times. The chain uses TRBV5-1 and TRBJ2-2, with 10 bases aligning to TRBD2. This CDR3 has 19 amino acids. Germline-derived CDR1 and CDR2 are SGHRS and YFSETQ. V lost 2 bases to trimming and J lost 6 bases; unmatched junction nucleotides: 16. The CDR3 DNA is TGCGCCAGCAGCTTCGGACTCTATCTAGCGGGAGAACGGGCCGGGGAGCTGTTTTTT. Its protein product is CASSFGLYLAGERAGELFF.

This clonotype was detected many times. The genes are TRBV12-3 or TRBV12-4 and TRBJ2-7; 7 bases map to TRBD1. With V trimmed by 5 bases and J by 9 bases, 1 base remained unmatched. This CDR3 spans 10 amino acids. The CDR3 sequence: CASSGDRQYF. The CDR3 nucleotides read TGTGCCAGCAGTGGGGACAGGCAGTACTTC.

This clonotype was counted ten times or more. The V and J genes are TRBV20-1 and TRBJ2-7; maybe TRBD2 (5 bases). CDR1 DFQATT and CDR2 SNEGSKA come from the germline V gene (reference sequence). Between the trimmed V and J ends, which lost 3 bases and 6 bases, there was a span of 9 bases. The length of the CDR3 is 11 residues. CDR3 region: CSASQEVEQYF. The CDR3 nucleotides are TGCAGTGCTAGCCAGGAGGTCGAGCAGTACTTC.

This clonotype appeared many times. V gene TRBV4-1 combines with J gene TRBJ2-2; 7 bases map to TRBD1. Unmatched junction bases numbered 9, after V lost 3 bases and J lost 2 bases. This CDR3 comprises 17 residues. The V gene's germline CDR1 is MGHRA and CDR2 YSYEKL. The CDR3 loop reads CASSHITRTGNTGELFF. CDR3 DNA: TGCGCCAGCAGCCACATAACCAGGACAGGAAACACCGGGGAGCTGTTTTTT.

There are many counts of this clonotype. The gene calls are TRBV25-1 and TRBJ1-2; unclear D gene. Trimming took off 4 bases at V and 4 bases at J, with 19 bases between the two ends. The CDR3 loop spans 16 amino acids. Germline CDR1 and CDR2: MGHDK and SYGVNS. CDR3: CASSGQDRDLVYGYTF. CDR3 nucleotides: TGTGCCAGCAGTGGCCAAGACCGGGATCTTGTCTATGGCTACACCTTC.

This clonotype came up many times. The CDR3 reads CSASGGETQYF. The CDR3 DNA follows: TGCAGTGCAAGCGGTGGGGAGACCCAGTACTTC. The rearrangement joins TRBV20-1 to TRBJ2-5; tentative D call: TRBD2 (5 bases). Germline CDR1 reads DFQATT; CDR2 reads SNEGSKA (reference sequence). The germline V and J ends were trimmed by 6 bases and 5 bases, with 10 bases remaining between them. The CDR3 is 11 residues long.

This clonotype was seen more than once but under ten times. The CDR3 DNA follows: TGTGCCAGCAGCCAAGATTTACGCGGCTACACCTTC. Translation gives CASSQDLRGYTF. J is TRBJ1-2 and V is TRBV14; D is unclear. With 0 bases removed from V and 8 bases from J, the gap between germline ends came to 7 bases. Germline CDR1 SGHDN, CDR2 FVKESK. This CDR3 is built from 12 residues.

The chain joins TRBV19 to TRBJ1-6; D ambiguous. Trimming shortened V by 3 bases and J by 7 bases, and 4 bases separated the two germline ends. The germline V gene has CDR1 LNHDA and CDR2 SQIVND (reference sequence). The CDR3 spans 12 residues. CDR3 DNA: TGTGCCAGTAGTATGGGGAATTCACCCCTCCACTTT. Residues: CASSMGNSPLHF. Complete variable domain (other parts from reference TRBV19 and TRBJ1-6): DGGITQSPKYLFRKEGQNVTLSCEQNLNHDAMYWYRQDPGQGLRLIYYSQIVNDFQKGDIAEGYSVSREKKESFPLTVTSAQKNPTAFYLCASSMGNSPLHFGNGTRLTVT.

This clonotype showed up many times. This chain links TRBV7-8 with TRBJ2-7; a weak D match, TRBD1 (5 bases). Germline values: CDR1 SGHVS, CDR2 FQNEAQ. This CDR3 is built from 16 residues. Trimming took 5 bases from V and 3 from J, leaving 20 bases between them. The CDR3 DNA reads TGTGCCAGCAGCCCGCGGCCCGCGGTGACAGACTACGAGCAGTACTTC. Amino acids: CASSPRPAVTDYEQYF.

This clonotype showed up many times. The chain recombines TRBV7-8 with TRBJ2-3, with D hard to call. V lost 7 bases, J lost 3 bases, and 17 bases lay in between. This CDR3 region has 15 residues. The germline V gene has CDR1 SGHVS and CDR2 FQNEAQ. This chain's CDR3 is CASTPYAAPTDTQYF. DNA for the CDR3: TGTGCCAGCACCCCCTACGCGGCCCCAACAGATACGCAGTATTTT.

This clonotype was recorded many times. The chain has TRBV7-9 and TRBJ2-2, with D uncertain. Trimming cost V 2 bases and J 5 bases, with 9 bases left between them. Germline CDR1 reads SEHNR; CDR2 reads FQNEAQ (reference sequence). The CDR3 has 14 amino acids. The CDR3 loop is CASSLFTETGELFF. CDR3 DNA sequence: TGTGCCAGCAGCTTATTTACCGAGACCGGGGAGCTGTTTTTT. Together with reference TRBV7-9 and TRBJ2-2, the CDR3 gives the full variable domain: DTGVSQNPRHKITKRGQNVTFRCDPISEHNRLYWYRQTLGQGPEFLTYFQNEAQLEKSRLLSDRFSAERPKGSFSTLEIQRTEQGDSAMYLCASSLFTETGELFFGEGSRLTVL.